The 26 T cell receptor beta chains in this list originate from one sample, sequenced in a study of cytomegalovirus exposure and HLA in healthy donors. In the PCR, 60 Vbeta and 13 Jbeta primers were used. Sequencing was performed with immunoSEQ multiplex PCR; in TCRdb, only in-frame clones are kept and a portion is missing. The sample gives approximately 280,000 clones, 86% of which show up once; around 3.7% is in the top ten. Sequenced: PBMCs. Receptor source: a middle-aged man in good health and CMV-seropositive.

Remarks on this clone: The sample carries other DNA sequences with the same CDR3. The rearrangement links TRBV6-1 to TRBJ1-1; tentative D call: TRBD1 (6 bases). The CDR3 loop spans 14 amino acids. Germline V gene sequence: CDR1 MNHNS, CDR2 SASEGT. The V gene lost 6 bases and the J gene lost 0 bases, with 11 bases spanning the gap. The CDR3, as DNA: TGTGCCAGCAGGAAAGGACAGTTGAACACTGAAGCTTTCTTT. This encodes CASRKGQLNTEAFF.

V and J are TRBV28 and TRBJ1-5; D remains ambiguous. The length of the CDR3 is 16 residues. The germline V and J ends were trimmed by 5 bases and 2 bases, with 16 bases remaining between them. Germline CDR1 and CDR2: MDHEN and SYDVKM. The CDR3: CASSPTRAGGNQPQHF. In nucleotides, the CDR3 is TGTGCCAGCAGTCCTACAAGGGCCGGGGGCAATCAGCCCCAGCATTTT.

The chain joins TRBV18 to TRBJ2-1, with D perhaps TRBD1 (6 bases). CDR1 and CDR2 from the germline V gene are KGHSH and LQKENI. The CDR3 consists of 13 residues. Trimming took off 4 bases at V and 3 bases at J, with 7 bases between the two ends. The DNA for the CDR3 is TGTGCCAGCTCACGACAGGACTACAATGAGCAGTTCTTC. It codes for CASSRQDYNEQFF.

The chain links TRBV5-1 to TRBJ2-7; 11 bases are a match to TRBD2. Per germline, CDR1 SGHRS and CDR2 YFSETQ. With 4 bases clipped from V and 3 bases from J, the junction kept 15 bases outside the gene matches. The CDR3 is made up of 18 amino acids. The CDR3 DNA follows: TGCGCCAGCAGCCCACCCAAGCGTCCTAGCGGGAGGATCTACGAGCAGTACTTC. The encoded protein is CASSPPKRPSGRIYEQYF. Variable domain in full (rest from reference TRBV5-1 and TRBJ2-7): KAGVTQTPRYLIKTRGQQVTLSCSPISGHRSVSWYQQTPGQGLQFLFEYFSETQRNKGNFPGRFSGRQFSNSRSEMNVSTLELGDSALYLCASSPPKRPSGRIYEQYFGPGTRLTVT.

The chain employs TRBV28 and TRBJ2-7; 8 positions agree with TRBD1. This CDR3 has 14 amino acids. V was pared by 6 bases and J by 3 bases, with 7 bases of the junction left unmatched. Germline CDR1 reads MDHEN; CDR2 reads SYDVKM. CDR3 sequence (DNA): TGTGCCAGCAGCCGACCAGGGGGCCTCTACGAGCAGTACTTC. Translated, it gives CASSRPGGLYEQYF.

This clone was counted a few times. The CDR3 sequence is CASRLSRQGRENEQFF. Here the CDR3 DNA reads TGTGCAAGTCGCTTGTCTCGACAGGGTAGAGAAAATGAGCAGTTCTTC. This chain uses TRBV12-2 with TRBJ2-1; the table gives TRBD1 as D, unverified against the DNA. TRBV12-2 is an annotated pseudogene. The CDR3 has 16 amino acids.

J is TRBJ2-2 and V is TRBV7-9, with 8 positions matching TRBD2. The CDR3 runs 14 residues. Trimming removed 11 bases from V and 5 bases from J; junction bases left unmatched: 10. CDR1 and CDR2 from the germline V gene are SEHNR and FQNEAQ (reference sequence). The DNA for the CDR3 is TGTGCCTCCACGGGAGGGAGCTATACCGGGGAGCTGTTTTTT. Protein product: CASTGGSYTGELFF.

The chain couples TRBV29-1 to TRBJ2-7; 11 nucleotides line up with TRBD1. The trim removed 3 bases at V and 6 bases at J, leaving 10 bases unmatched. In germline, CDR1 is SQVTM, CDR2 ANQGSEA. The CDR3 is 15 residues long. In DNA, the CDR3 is TGCAGCGTTGAGGGTTATGCGGGACAGGGGGTCGAGCAGTACTTC. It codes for CSVEGYAGQGVEQYF.

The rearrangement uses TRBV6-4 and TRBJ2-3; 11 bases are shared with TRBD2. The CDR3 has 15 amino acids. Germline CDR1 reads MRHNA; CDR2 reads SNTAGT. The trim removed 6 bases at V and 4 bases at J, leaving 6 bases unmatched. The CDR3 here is CASRLRGLAADTQYF. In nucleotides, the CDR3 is TGTGCCAGCAGACTCCGGGGACTAGCGGCAGATACGCAGTATTTT.

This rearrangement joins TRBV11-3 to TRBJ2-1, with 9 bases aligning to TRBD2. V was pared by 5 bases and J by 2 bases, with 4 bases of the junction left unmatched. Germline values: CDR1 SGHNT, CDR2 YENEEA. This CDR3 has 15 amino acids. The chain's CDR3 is CASSKLAGPYNEQFF. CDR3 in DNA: TGTGCCAGCAGCAAACTAGCGGGTCCCTACAATGAGCAGTTCTTC.

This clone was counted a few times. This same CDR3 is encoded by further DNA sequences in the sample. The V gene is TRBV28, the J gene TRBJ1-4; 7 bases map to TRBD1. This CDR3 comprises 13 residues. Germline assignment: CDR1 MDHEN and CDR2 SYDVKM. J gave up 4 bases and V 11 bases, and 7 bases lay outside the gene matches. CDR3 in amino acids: CASQGQNNEKLFF. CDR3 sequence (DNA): TGTGCCTCCCAGGGACAGAATAATGAAAAACTGTTTTTT.

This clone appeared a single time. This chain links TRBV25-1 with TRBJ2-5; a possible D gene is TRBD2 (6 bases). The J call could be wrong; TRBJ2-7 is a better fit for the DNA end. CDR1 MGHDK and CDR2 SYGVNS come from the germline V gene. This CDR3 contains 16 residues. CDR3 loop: CASSERNPGSPYEQYF. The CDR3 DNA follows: TGTGCCAGCAGTGAACGGAACCCCGGGAGCCCCTACGAGCAGTACTTC.

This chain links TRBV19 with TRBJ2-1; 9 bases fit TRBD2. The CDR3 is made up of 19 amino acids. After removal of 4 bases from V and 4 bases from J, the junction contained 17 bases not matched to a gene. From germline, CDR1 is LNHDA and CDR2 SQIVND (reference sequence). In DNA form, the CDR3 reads TGTGCCAGTAGTAAAGCCCCCCTTGCTAGCGGGACGAGGTACAATGAGCAGTTCTTC. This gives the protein CASSKAPLASGTRYNEQFF. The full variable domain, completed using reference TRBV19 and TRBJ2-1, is DGGITQSPKYLFRKEGQNVTLSCEQNLNHDAMYWYRQDPGQGLRLIYYSQIVNDFQKGDIAEGYSVSREKKESFPLTVTSAQKNPTAFYLCASSKAPLASGTRYNEQFFGPGTRLTVL.

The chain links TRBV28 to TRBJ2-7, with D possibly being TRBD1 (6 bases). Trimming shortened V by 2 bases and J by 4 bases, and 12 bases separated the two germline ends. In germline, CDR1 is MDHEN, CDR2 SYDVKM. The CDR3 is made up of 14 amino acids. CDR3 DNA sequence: TGTGCCAGCAGTTTACCAGGGGTCGCGTACGAGCAGTACTTC. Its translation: CASSLPGVAYEQYF.

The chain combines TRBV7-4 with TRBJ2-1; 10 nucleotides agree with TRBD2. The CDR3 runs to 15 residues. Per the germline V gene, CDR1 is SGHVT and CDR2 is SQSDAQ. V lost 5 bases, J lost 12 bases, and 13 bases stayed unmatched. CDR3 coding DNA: TGTGCCAGCAGCATTAGCGGGGGGAACTTCGAGGGGCAGTTCTTC. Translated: CASSISGGNFEGQFF.

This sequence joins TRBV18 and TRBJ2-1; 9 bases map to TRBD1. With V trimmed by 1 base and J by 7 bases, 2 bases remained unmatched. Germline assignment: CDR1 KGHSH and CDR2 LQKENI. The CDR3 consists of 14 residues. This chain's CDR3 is CASSPRTGVNEQFF. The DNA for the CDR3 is TGTGCCAGCTCACCACGGACAGGGGTAAATGAGCAGTTCTTC.

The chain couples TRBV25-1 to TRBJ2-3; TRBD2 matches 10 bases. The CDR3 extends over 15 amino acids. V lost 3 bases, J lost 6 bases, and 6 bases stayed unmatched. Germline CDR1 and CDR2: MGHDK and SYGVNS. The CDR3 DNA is TGTGCCAGCAGTGAGCTAGCGGGAGTCAAGGATACGCAGTATTTT. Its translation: CASSELAGVKDTQYF.

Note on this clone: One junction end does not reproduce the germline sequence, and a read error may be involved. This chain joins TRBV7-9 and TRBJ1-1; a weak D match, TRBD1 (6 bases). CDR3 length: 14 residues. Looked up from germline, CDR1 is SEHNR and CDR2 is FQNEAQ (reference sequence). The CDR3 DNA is TGTTCCAGCAGCTTGCGATCTCGGACAGCGGAAGCTTTCTTT. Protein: CSSSLRSRTAEAFF.

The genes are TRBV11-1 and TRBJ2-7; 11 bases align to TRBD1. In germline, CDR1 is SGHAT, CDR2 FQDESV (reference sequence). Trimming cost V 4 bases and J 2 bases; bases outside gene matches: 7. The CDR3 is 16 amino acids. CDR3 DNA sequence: TGTGCCAGCAGCTCGCCGGGACAGGGGGGCCCCTACGAGCAGTACTTC. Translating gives CASSSPGQGGPYEQYF.

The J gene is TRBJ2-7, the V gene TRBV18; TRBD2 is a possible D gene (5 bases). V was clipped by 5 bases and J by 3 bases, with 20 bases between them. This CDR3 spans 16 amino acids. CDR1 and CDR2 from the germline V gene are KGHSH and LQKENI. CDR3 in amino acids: CASSGSDSTYVYEQYF. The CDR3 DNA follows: TGTGCCAGCTCAGGGTCGGACTCAACCTACGTCTACGAGCAGTACTTC.

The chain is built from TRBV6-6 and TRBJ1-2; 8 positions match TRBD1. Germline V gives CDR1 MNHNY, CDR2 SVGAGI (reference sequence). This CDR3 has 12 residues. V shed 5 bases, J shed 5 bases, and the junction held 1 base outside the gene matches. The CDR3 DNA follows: TGTGCCAGCAGTGACAGGGGTTATGGCTACACCTTC. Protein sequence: CASSDRGYGYTF.

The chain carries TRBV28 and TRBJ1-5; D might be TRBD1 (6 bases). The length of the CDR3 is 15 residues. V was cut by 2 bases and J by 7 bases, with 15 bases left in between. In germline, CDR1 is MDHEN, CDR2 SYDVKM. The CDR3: CASSLVYRAGQPQHF. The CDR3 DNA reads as TGTGCCAGCAGTTTAGTGTACAGGGCGGGCCAGCCCCAGCATTTT.

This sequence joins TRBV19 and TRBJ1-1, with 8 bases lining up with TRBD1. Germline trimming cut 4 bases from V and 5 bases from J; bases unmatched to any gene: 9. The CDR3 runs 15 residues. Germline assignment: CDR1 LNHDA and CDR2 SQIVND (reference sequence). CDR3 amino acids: CASSNHRTGNTEAFF. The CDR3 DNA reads TGTGCCAGTAGTAATCATAGGACAGGGAATACTGAAGCTTTCTTT.

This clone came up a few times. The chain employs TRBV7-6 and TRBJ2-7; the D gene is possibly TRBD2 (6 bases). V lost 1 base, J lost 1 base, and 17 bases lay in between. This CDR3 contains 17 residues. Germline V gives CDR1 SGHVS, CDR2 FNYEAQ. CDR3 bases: TGTGCCAGCAGCTTAGTTGCCGGAGGGCTATCGTCCTACGAGCAGTACTTC. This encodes CASSLVAGGLSSYEQYF.

CDR3 sequence: CASSFGGDTEAFF. The CDR3 DNA reads as TGTGCCAGCAGCTTCGGGGGGGACACTGAAGCTTTCTTT. The genes are TRBV7-9 and TRBJ1-1, with D perhaps TRBD1 (5 bases). The CDR3 has 13 residues. V was cut by 3 bases and J by 3 bases, with 8 bases left in between. In germline, CDR1 is SEHNR, CDR2 FQNEAQ (reference sequence).

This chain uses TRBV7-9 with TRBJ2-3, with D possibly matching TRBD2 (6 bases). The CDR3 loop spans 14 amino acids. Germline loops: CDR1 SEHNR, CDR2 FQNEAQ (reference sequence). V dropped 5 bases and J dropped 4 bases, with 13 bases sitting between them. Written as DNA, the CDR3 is TGTGCCAGCAGCGGGGGACTCCCGCCAGATACGCAGTATTTT. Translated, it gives CASSGGLPPDTQYF.